One sample yielded the 5 T cell receptor beta chains listed below, sequenced in a study of T cell responses to AZD1222 COVID-19 vaccine. Profiled with immunoSEQ multiplex PCR; TCRdb holds only in-frame clones, not every one. The data hold 89,000 or so clones, with just over 90% observed a single time. Here the sequenced sample was peripheral blood, taken 28 days after the second AZD1222 dose. Receptor source: an adult who received the AZD1222 COVID-19 vaccine.

Comment on this clone: This same CDR3 is encoded by further DNA sequences in the sample. The chain uses TRBV6-5 and TRBJ1-5, with 7 bases aligning to TRBD1. Germline V gives CDR1 MNHEY, CDR2 SVGAGI. The CDR3 contains 12 residues. With 4 bases clipped from V and 7 bases from J, the junction kept 1 base outside the gene matches. The CDR3 bases are TGTGCCAGCAGTTCAGGGGGACAGCCCCAGCATTTT. Residues: CASSSGGQPQHF.

In its sample, this clone was seen a few times. The chain recombines TRBV10-3 with TRBJ2-3; 8 positions agree with TRBD1. The trim removed 5 bases at V and 4 bases at J, leaving 2 bases unmatched. Germline V gene sequence: CDR1 ENHRY, CDR2 SYGVKD. The CDR3 length is 13 residues. The CDR3 nucleotides are TGTGCCATCAGTTGGACAGGGCCAGATACGCAGTATTTT. It codes for CAISWTGPDTQYF.

This clone was observed a few times. This chain connects TRBV11-2 to TRBJ1-1, with 9 bases fitting TRBD1. Unmatched junction bases numbered 16, after V lost 6 bases and J lost 5 bases. This CDR3 region has 17 residues. Per the germline V gene, CDR1 is SGHAT and CDR2 is FQNNGV. The DNA for the CDR3 is TGTGCCAGCAGACGACTATCAAATAACAGGGGGCCTACTGAAGCTTTCTTT. Its translation is CASRRLSNNRGPTEAFF. Looking up the rest from reference TRBV11-2 and TRBJ1-1 gives the full variable domain: EAGVAQSPRYKIIEKRQSVAFWCNPISGHATLYWYQQILGQGPKLLIQFQNNGVVDDSQLPKDRFSAERLKGVDSTLKIQPAKLEDSAVYLCASRRLSNNRGPTEAFFGQGTRLTVV.

V and J are TRBV6-5 and TRBJ2-4, with a possible D match to TRBD1 (6 bases). Germline CDR1 reads MNHEY; CDR2 reads SVGAGI. The CDR3 length is 13 residues. V was pared by 8 bases and J by 6 bases, with 14 bases between. This chain's CDR3 is CASFQPGVNIQYF. CDR3 nucleotide sequence: TGTGCCAGCTTCCAGCCAGGGGTAAACATTCAGTACTTC.

V gene TRBV18 combines with J gene TRBJ2-7; D is ambiguous. Germline lookup yields CDR1 KGHSH and CDR2 LQKENI. The V and J ends lost 5 bases and 0 bases respectively, with 17 bases between them. The CDR3 loop spans 16 amino acids. The CDR3 bases are TGTGCCAGCTCATTGGTAACTGTCCTAGGCTCCTACGAGCAGTACTTC. This encodes CASSLVTVLGSYEQYF. The variable domain in full, completed from reference TRBV18 and TRBJ2-7, reads NAGVMQNPRHLVRRRGQEARLRCSPMKGHSHVYWYRQLPEEGLKFMVYLQKENIIDESGMPKERFSAEFPKEGPSILRIQQVVRGDSAAYFCASSLVTVLGSYEQYFGPGTRLTVT.